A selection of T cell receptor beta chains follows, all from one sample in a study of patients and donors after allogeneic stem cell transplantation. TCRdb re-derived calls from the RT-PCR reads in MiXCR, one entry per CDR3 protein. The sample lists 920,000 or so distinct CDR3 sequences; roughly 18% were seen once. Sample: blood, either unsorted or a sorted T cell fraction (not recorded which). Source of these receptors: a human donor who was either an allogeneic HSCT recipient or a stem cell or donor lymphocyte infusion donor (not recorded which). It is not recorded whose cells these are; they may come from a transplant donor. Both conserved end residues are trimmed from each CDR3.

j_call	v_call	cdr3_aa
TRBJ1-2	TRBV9	ASSAEGGYT
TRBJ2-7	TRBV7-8	ASSLGDIKLLYEQY
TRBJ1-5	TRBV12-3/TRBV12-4	ASSMGTGNRLSNQPQH
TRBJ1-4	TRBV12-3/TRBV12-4	ASSWGGTNEKLF
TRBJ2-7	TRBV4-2	ASSQEGSRGRLEQY
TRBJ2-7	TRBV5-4	ASSSLRVVHEQY
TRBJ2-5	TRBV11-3	ASSQMTGEETQY
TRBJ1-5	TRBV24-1	ATSDNPYRFSNQPQH
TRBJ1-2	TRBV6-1	ASISNYGYT
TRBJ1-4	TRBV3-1	ASSQLKFNEKLF
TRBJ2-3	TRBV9	ASSARSVYHSTDTQY
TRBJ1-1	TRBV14	ASSQASGADTEAF
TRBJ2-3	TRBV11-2	ASSLVRAGADTQY
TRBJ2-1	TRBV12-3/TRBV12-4	ASSFTSPDHKGNEQF
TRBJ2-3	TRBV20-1	SARGSGSGDTQY
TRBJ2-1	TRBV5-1	ASGAGVNNEQF
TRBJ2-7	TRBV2	ASSEWLAGGSGRSYEQY
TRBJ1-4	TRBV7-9	ASSLVWRATNEKLF
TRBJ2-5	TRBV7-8	GWGASQETQY
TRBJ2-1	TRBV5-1	ASSLGLAGGLYIEQF
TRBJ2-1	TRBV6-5	ASSYSEGLAREQF
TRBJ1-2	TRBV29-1	SVEETRNYGYT
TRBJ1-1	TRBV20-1	SPFNGQGSVGMNTEAF
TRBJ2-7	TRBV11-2	ASSLPGLAGPRAYEQY
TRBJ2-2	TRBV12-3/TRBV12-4	ASSLHRGPKGTGELF
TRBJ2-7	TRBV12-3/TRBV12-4	ASRTGGAGYEQY
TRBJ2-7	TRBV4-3	ASSQEEGGYEQY
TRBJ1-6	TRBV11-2	ASTLGFSPLH
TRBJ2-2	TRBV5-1	ASRVERTVTTGELF
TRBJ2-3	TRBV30	AWSSLGFPQY
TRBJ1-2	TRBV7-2	ASSLGADGYT
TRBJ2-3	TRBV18	ASSLTSYTDTQY
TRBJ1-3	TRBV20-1	SATRPRGSGNTIY
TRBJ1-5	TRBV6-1	ASRGGQGEYQPQH
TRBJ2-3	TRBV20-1	SAIDRTRGGDTQY
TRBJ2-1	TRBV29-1	SDRLAGVGEQF
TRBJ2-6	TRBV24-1	ATSDFTLSGANVLT